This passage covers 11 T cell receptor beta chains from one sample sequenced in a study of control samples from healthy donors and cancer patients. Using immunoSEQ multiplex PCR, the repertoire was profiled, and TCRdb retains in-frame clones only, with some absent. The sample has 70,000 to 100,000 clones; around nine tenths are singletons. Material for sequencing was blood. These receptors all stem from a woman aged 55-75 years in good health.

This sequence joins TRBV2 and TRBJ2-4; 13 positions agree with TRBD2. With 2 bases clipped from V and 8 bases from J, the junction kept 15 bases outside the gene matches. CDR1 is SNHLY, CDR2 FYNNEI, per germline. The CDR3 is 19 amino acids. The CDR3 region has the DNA TGTGCCAGCAGTGAATCTCGGAGGAAACTAGCGGGGGGGTTTGACATTCAGTACTTC. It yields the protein CASSESRRKLAGGFDIQYF.

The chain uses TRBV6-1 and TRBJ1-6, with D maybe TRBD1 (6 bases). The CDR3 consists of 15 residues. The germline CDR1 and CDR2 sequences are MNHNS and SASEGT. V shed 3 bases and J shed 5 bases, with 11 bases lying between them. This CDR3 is CASSDRGAHNSPLHF. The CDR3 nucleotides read TGTGCCAGCAGTGATCGGGGGGCCCATAATTCACCCCTCCACTTT.

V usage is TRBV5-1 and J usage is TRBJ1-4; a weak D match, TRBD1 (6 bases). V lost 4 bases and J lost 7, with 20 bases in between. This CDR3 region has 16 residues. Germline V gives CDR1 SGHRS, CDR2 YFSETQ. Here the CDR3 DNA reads TGCGCCAGCAGCGTACAACCCAGGGAGGGGGGTGAAAAACTGTTTTTT. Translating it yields CASSVQPREGGEKLFF. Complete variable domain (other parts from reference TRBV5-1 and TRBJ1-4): KAGVTQTPRYLIKTRGQQVTLSCSPISGHRSVSWYQQTPGQGLQFLFEYFSETQRNKGNFPGRFSGRQFSNSRSEMNVSTLELGDSALYLCASSVQPREGGEKLFFGSGTQLSVL.

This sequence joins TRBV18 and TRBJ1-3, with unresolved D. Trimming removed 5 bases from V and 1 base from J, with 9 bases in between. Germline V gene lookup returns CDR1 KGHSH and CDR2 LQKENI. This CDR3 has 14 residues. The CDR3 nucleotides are TGTGCCAGCTCAGCCGGAAATTCTGGAAACACCATATATTTT. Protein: CASSAGNSGNTIYF.

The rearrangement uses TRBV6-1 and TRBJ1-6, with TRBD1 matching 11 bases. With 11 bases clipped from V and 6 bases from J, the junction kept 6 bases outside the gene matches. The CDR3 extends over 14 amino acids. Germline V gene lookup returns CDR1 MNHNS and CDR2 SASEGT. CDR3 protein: CACAGTGGNSPLHF. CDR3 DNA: TGTGCCTGTGCCGGGACAGGGGGTAATTCACCCCTCCACTTT.

The chain's CDR3 is CASSAQGEAAYEQYF. Here the CDR3 DNA reads TGTGCCAGCAGCGCGCAGGGTGAAGCGGCCTACGAGCAGTACTTC. The V gene is TRBV5-5, the J gene TRBJ2-7, with D possibly being TRBD1 or TRBD2 (5 bases each). Germline V gene lookup returns CDR1 SGHKS and CDR2 YYEKEE (reference sequence). CDR3 length: 15 amino acids. V was trimmed by 4 bases and J by 2 bases, leaving 16 bases between them.

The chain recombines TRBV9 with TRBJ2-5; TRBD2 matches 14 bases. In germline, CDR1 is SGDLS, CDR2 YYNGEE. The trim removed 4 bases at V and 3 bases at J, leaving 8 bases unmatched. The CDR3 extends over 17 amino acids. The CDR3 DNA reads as TGTGCCAGCAGCCCCGGGGGACTAGCGGGGGCAGAAGAGACCCAGTACTTC. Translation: CASSPGGLAGAEETQYF. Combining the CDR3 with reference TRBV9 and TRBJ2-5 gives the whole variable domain DSGVTQTPKHLITATGQRVTLRCSPRSGDLSVYWYQQSLDQGLQFLIQYYNGEERAKGNILERFSAQQFPDLHSELNLSSLELGDSALYFCASSPGGLAGAEETQYFGPGTRLLVL.

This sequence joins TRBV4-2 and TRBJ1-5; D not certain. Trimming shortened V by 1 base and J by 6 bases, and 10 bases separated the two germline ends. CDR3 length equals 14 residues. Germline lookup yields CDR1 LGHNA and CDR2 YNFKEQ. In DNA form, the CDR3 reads TGTGCCAGCAGCCAAGGGGTTGGCGGTCAGCCCCAGCATTTT. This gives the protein CASSQGVGGQPQHF.

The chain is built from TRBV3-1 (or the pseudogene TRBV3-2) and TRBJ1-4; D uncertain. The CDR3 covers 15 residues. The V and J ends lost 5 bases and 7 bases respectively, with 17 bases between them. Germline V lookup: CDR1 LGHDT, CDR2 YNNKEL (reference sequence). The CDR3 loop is CASSGPGFRGEKLFF. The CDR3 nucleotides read TGTGCCAGCAGCGGTCCGGGGTTTCGAGGTGAAAAACTGTTTTTT.

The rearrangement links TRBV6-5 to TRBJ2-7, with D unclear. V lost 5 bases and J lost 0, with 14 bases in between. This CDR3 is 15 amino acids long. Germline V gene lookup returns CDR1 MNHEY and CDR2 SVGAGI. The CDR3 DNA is TGTGCCAGCAGTCTGACACCCCTCGGCTCCTACGAGCAGTACTTC. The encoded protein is CASSLTPLGSYEQYF.

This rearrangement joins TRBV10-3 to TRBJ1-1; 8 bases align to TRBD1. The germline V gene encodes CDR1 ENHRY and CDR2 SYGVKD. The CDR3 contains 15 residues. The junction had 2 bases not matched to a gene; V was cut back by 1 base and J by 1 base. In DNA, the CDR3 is TGTGCCATCAGTGAGTATGGACAGGGGAACACTGAAGCTTTCTTT. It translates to CAISEYGQGNTEAFF.